This T cell receptor (beta chain) was sequenced for a study of blood T cell repertoires in COVID-19. Trimming at V came to 2 bases and at J to 9 bases, leaving 0 bases not matched to a gene. The CDR3 covers 13 residues. The data were produced by immunoSEQ multiplex PCR, yet TCRdb's version contains in-frame clones alone and is incomplete. The sample holds more than 100,000 clones; under 90% are singletons and the top ten take roughly 4.3%. This clone was counted a single time. Specimen: peripheral blood. The clonotype originates from a woman aged 65 to 85 with acute or convalescent COVID-19. The rearrangement joins TRBV12-3 or TRBV12-4 to TRBJ2-1, with 11 bases aligning to TRBD2. CDR3 loop: CASSLTSGGEQFF. In nucleotides, the CDR3 is TGTGCCAGCAGTTTAACTAGCGGGGGTGAGCAGTTCTTC.